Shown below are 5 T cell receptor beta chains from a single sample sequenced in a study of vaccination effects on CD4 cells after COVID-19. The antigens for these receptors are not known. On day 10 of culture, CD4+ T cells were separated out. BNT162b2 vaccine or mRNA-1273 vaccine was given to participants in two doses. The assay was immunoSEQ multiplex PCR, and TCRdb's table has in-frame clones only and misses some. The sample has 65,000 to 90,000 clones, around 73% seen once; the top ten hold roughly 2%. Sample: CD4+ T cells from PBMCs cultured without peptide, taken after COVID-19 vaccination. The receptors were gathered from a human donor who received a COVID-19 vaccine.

The CDR3 nucleotides read TGCGCCAGCAGCTGGGGACTATACACAGATACGCAGTATTTT. Amino acid sequence: CASSWGLYTDTQYF. The chain recombines TRBV5-1 with TRBJ2-3, with TRBD2 identical over 7 bases. J lost 2 bases, V lost 3 bases, and 3 bases had no gene match. The CDR3 has 14 residues. Germline CDR1 and CDR2: SGHRS and YFSETQ.

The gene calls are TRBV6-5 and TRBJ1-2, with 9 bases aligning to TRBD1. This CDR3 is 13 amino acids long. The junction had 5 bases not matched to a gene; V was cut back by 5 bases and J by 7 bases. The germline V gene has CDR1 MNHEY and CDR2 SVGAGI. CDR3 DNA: TGTGCCAGCAGTCTGGGGACAGGGTTTGGCTACACCTTC. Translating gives CASSLGTGFGYTF.

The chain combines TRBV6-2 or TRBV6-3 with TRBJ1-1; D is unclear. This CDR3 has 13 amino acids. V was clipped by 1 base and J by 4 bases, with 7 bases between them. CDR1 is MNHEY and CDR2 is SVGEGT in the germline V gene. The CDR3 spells CASSYWATTEAFF. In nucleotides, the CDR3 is TGTGCCAGCAGTTACTGGGCGACCACTGAAGCTTTCTTT.

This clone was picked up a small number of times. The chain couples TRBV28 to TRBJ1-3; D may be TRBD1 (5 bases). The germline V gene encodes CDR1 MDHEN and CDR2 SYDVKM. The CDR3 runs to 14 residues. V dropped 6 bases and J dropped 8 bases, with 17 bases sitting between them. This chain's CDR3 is CASSWRPRDHTIYF. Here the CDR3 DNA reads TGTGCCAGCAGCTGGCGCCCCCGGGACCACACCATATATTTT.

Written as DNA, the CDR3 is TGTGCCAGCAGCCAAGAAGGCACCGGGGAGCTGTTTTTT. Translation gives CASSQEGTGELFF. The chain recombines TRBV3-1 (or the pseudogene TRBV3-2) with TRBJ2-2, with unresolved D. The CDR3 is made up of 13 amino acids. The germline V and J ends were trimmed by 0 bases and 4 bases, with 3 bases remaining between them. Germline loops: CDR1 LGHDT, CDR2 YNNKEL (reference sequence).